This T cell receptor (beta chain) was retrieved from a study of technical replicates of blood from several donors. TCRdb's table, derived via immunoSEQ multiplex PCR, lists solely in-frame clones and lacks some. Here the sample spans tens of thousands of clones, roughly 97% being singletons. The germline V and J ends were trimmed by 4 bases and 6 bases, with 15 bases remaining between them. Per germline, CDR1 SGHTA and CDR2 FQGTGA. The CDR3 length is 14 residues. Sequencing input: T cells isolated from PBMCs. The clonotype originates from a human donor in good health. The chain is built from TRBV7-3 and TRBJ1-2, with a tentative D call TRBD1 (6 bases). As DNA, the CDR3 is TGTGCCAGCAGCTCCTCGGACAGAACCAATGGCTACACCTTC. Translating gives CASSSSDRTNGYTF.